One and the same sample provided the 20 T cell receptor beta chains below, sequenced in a study of blood T cells in healthy people across ages (dated by TCRdb to 2013 to 2016). The library was obtained by 5' RACE. Sequencing was performed on an Illumina HiSeq 2500. A second PCR of about 6 to 11 cycles was run with a J-beta primer mix and a sample-barcoded 5' primer. TCRdb's own reprocessing of the public reads used fastp at Q25 and MiXCR and kept productive beta chains. Records with the same CDR3 protein are collapsed into one entry carrying the most frequent genes and DNA. The sample table records 600,000 to 1,000,000 distinct CDR3 sequences; around 25% of these occur just once. The ten top clones hold approximately 4% of the sample. The same specimen was also included in a second study, on T cells of mothers and their children.

Sequencing was done on a sample of blood. Source of these receptors: a boy younger than 18 in good health.

This clonotype was observed a handful of times. V gene TRBV28 combines with J gene TRBJ2-5; 7 nucleotides match TRBD2. The CDR3 is 11 residues long. V gave up 6 bases and J gave up 13 bases; unmatched junction bases: 8. The V gene's germline CDR1 is MDHEN and CDR2 SYDVKM. As DNA, the CDR3 is TGTGCCAGCAGCGCTCAGCGGGAAGGGTACTTC. It translates to CASSAQREGYF.

This clonotype was detected ten times or more. The chain has TRBV20-1 and TRBJ2-1; D gene ambiguous. Trimming stripped 5 bases from V and 4 bases from J, with 3 bases between. Germline loops: CDR1 DFQATT, CDR2 SNEGSKA (reference sequence). This CDR3 is 10 amino acids long. CDR3 sequence reads: CSARYNEQFF. The DNA of the CDR3 is TGCAGTGCTCGGTACAATGAGCAGTTCTTC.

Only a few counts were recorded for this clonotype. The chain has TRBV29-1 and TRBJ2-5; D remains ambiguous. The CDR3 is 13 amino acids. Germline V CDR1 and CDR2: SQVTM, ANQGSEA. The V end lost 4 bases, the J end lost 5 bases, and 14 bases lay between the germline ends. This CDR3 is CSVASLVGETQYF. CDR3 nucleotides: TGCAGCGTTGCGTCGTTGGTTGGGGAGACCCAGTACTTC.

The CDR3 protein is CASSQRSEANYGYTF. The CDR3 DNA reads as TGTGCCAGCAGCCAGCGAAGTGAAGCTAACTATGGCTACACCTTC. This chain connects TRBV3-1 to TRBJ1-2; D unclear. Trimming left V 3 bases short and J 0 bases short, with 11 bases between. The CDR3 is 15 residues long. Germline V gene data show CDR1 as LGHDT and CDR2 as YNNKEL (reference sequence). Using reference TRBV3-1 and TRBJ1-2 for the parts outside the CDR3, the full variable domain is DTAVSQTPKYLVTQMGNDKSIKCEQNLGHDTMYWYKQDSKKFLKIMFSYNNKELIINETVPNRFSPKSPDKAHLNLHINSLELGDSAVYFCASSQRSEANYGYTFGSGTRLTVV.

The V gene is TRBV24-1, the J gene TRBJ2-2; D is undetermined. The V gene lost 3 bases and the J gene lost 1 base, with 11 bases spanning the gap. CDR3 size: 16 residues. CDR1 KGHDR and CDR2 SFDVKD come from the germline V gene. This chain's CDR3 is CATSDQNRLNTGELFF. The CDR3 region has the DNA TGTGCCACCAGTGATCAGAACCGCCTGAACACCGGGGAGCTGTTTTTT.

The chain links TRBV6-6 to TRBJ1-2; TRBD1 is a possible D gene (5 bases). The CDR3 length is 12 residues. Germline CDR1 reads MNHNY; CDR2 reads SVGAGI (reference sequence). Trimming left V 6 bases short and J 12 bases short, with 17 bases between. CDR3 in DNA: TGTGCCAGCAGCCCGGTAGGGAGGGGTGACACCTTC. Its protein is CASSPVGRGDTF.

The chain uses TRBV4-3 and TRBJ1-4, with D perhaps matching TRBD1 (5 bases). With 3 bases removed from V and 6 bases from J, the gap between germline ends came to 14 bases. The CDR3 is 15 residues long. The germline gives CDR1 LGHNA, CDR2 YSLEER. The CDR3 region is CASSQVRGRDEKLFF. As DNA, the CDR3 is TGCGCCAGCAGCCAGGTGAGGGGACGAGATGAAAAACTGTTTTTT.

The V gene is TRBV19, the J gene TRBJ2-3; D gene uncertain. Trimming cost V 3 bases and J 3 bases, with 7 bases left between them. This CDR3 is built from 13 residues. In germline, CDR1 is LNHDA, CDR2 SQIVND (reference sequence). DNA of the CDR3: TGTGCCAGTAGTATTCGGGTGACAGATACGCAGTATTTT. Translation: CASSIRVTDTQYF.

This chain links TRBV7-2 with TRBJ2-3, with unresolved D. Germline CDR1 reads SGHTA; CDR2 reads FQGNSA. Trimming stripped 1 base from V and 5 bases from J, with 7 bases between. CDR3 size: 13 residues. This CDR3 is CASSLGVVDTQYF. The CDR3 bases are TGTGCCAGCAGCTTAGGGGTCGTAGATACGCAGTATTTT.

The sample holds a few counts of this clonotype. V and J are TRBV5-6 and TRBJ2-4; the D is unclear. CDR3 length equals 16 residues. V lost 1 base and J 0 bases, leaving 11 bases between the germline ends. CDR1 SGHDT and CDR2 YYEEEE come from the germline V gene. The CDR3 DNA follows: TGTGCCAGCAGCTTGCGGCAGACCCTAGCCAAAAACATTCAGTACTTC. As protein: CASSLRQTLAKNIQYF.

This clonotype was detected only a few times. The chain has TRBV13 and TRBJ2-5, with 9 bases that match TRBD1. Looked up from germline, CDR1 is PRHDT and CDR2 is FYEKMQ (reference sequence). J gave up 2 bases and V 4 bases, and 8 bases lay outside the gene matches. This CDR3 is 16 amino acids long. CDR3 sequence (DNA): TGTGCCAGCAGCTCCGTTGGGACAGGGAAACAAGAGACCCAGTACTTC. This sequence encodes CASSSVGTGKQETQYF.

In DNA form, the CDR3 reads TGCGCCAGCAGCCAAGGACAGCCCGGCACAGATACGCAGTATTTT. This translates into CASSQGQPGTDTQYF. The rearrangement uses TRBV4-3 and TRBJ2-3; the D gene is possibly TRBD1 (5 bases). Per the germline V gene, CDR1 is LGHNA and CDR2 is YSLEER. The CDR3 runs 15 residues. The V and J ends lost 1 base and 1 base respectively, with 9 bases between them.

This clonotype was counted only a few times. This chain connects TRBV3-1 to TRBJ1-5, with D possibly TRBD1 on 6 matching bases. With 1 base removed from V and 4 bases from J, the gap between germline ends came to 11 bases. Germline V gives CDR1 LGHDT, CDR2 YNNKEL (reference sequence). This CDR3 contains 15 residues. The CDR3 DNA sequence: TGTGCCAGCAGCCAAGCTGGGGGCGGTAATCAGCCCCAGCATTTT. Its protein is CASSQAGGGNQPQHF.

V and J are TRBV19 and TRBJ2-5; D unclear. The better agreement between TRBJ2-1 and the DNA end casts doubt on the J call. Germline assignment: CDR1 LNHDA and CDR2 SQIVND (reference sequence). The CDR3 length is 13 residues. DNA of the CDR3: TGTGCCAGTAGCGACGGACGGTACAATGAGCAGTTCTTC. Amino acid sequence: CASSDGRYNEQFF.

This clonotype was picked up a small number of times. This sequence joins TRBV6-6 and TRBJ2-1, with D maybe TRBD2 (5 bases). Trimming removed 6 bases at V and 6 bases at J, with 15 bases between. Germline V lookup: CDR1 MNHNY, CDR2 SVGAGI (reference sequence). The CDR3 is 14 residues long. In DNA, the CDR3 is TGTGCCAGCAGGGAGGTAGGGCCGGTCAATGAGCAGTTCTTC. This translates into CASREVGPVNEQFF.

This clonotype was counted between two and nine times. A much larger clone lies a single base off, so this may be a read error. The chain is built from TRBV4-2 and TRBJ2-1; D may match TRBD1 or TRBD2 (5 bases each). The assigned J gene may be wrong: the sequence end matches TRBJ2-7 better. The length of the CDR3 is 17 residues. Germline V gene lookup returns CDR1 LGHNA and CDR2 YNFKEQ. CDR3 residues: CASSQDHTGTYYNEQYF. The CDR3 region has the DNA TGTGCCAGCAGCCAAGATCATACGGGGACGTACTACAATGAGCAGTACTTC.

This clonotype was counted between two and nine times. The V and J genes are TRBV28 and TRBJ1-1; the D is unclear. Per the germline V gene, CDR1 is MDHEN and CDR2 is SYDVKM. Trimming cost V 3 bases and J 4 bases, with 12 bases left between them. This CDR3 has 14 amino acids. CDR3 residues: CASSLYGRSTEAFF. CDR3 nucleotides: TGTGCCAGCAGTTTGTACGGTCGATCCACTGAAGCTTTCTTT.

The chain is built from TRBV4-3 and TRBJ2-7; 8 bases are shared with TRBD1. The V gene end was trimmed by 1 base and the J gene end by 3 bases; junction bases not matched to a gene: 8. The CDR3 is 16 residues long. Germline assignment: CDR1 LGHNA and CDR2 YSLEER. The CDR3 DNA sequence: TGCGCCAGCAGCCAAGCGCCGGCAGGGGGCCTCTACGAGCAGTACTTC. Its protein product is CASSQAPAGGLYEQYF.

Here the CDR3 reads CSAATQSYQETQYF. The CDR3 DNA sequence: TGCAGTGCCGCCACGCAGTCGTACCAAGAGACCCAGTACTTC. The V call is TRBV20-1, the J call TRBJ2-5; D ambiguous. In germline, CDR1 is DFQATT, CDR2 SNEGSKA (reference sequence). This CDR3 is 14 amino acids long. Trimming pared 6 bases from V and 0 bases from J, leaving 14 bases between.

This clonotype has a handful of counts. This chain joins TRBV7-2 and TRBJ2-3; D remains unclear. The CDR3 spans 15 residues. Germline CDR1 and CDR2: SGHTA and FQGNSA. The V gene lost 1 base and the J gene lost 2 bases, with 10 bases spanning the gap. The CDR3 is CASSLGRMTTDTQYF. For the CDR3, the DNA is TGTGCCAGCAGCTTAGGACGGATGACCACAGATACGCAGTATTTT.